This T cell receptor beta chain came from a study of blood T cell repertoires in COVID-19 (dated by TCRdb to the early 2020s). At the level of the whole study: Samples from collaborators originated in the United States, Italy and Spain and spanned both the acute and convalescent phases of COVID-19. The prospective study material was composed of cDNA or gDNA derived from T cells, B-cell-depleted T cells, or PBMCs. The dataset comprised deeply sampled blood TCRbeta repertoires from subjects exposed to, actively infected with, or recovered from COVID-19. A freely available public database, intended as a resource for researchers studying the immune response to SARS-CoV-2, is where the repertoires were released. Samples came from the ongoing ImmuneRACE study (first 160 participants) plus 1,254 subjects from 6 global collaborators. The sample metadata nearly always contained a de-identified subject ID, COVID-19 status, age in years and sex. HLA class I and class II types, where available, came from metadata supplied by the sample provider rather than from assay-based typing. The full study reports these points: The quantity of clinical and demographic metadata differed by source and by participant and was supplied without curation.

TCRbeta CDR3 regions were amplified from genomic DNA using the immunoSEQ Assay, a bias-controlled multiplex PCR. In the authors' own workflow: The number of nucleated cells in each sample was estimated from the amplification of reference gene primers within the assay. To quantify the absolute abundance of each unique TCRbeta CDR3 rearrangement, sequence reads were collapsed and filtered. For each sample, productive Simpson clonality was calculated by taking the square root of Simpson's diversity index across productive rearrangements. TCRdb limited this immuneACCESS table to in-frame rearrangements with V and J called. A share of clones is missing; checked studies link under half to unresolved V genes, and the rest is unexplained. D and trimming come from the DNA, and the V and J calls and clone size come from that table. The sample profile shows tens of thousands of clones; about 80% of them were found once. Approximately 14% of the sample belongs to the ten largest clones.

With regard to this clone: Its antigen is not yet known. Base-call qualities are not available, and no considerably larger clone is one nucleotide away.

Collaborating institutions collected whole blood in K2EDTA tubes following their own protocols. Collaborator samples were shipped for TCRbeta analysis as frozen whole blood, isolated PBMCs, or DNA extracted from either sample type. Trimming removed 0 bases from V and 0 bases from J, leaving 5 bases between the germline ends. The CDR3 runs 14 residues from the cysteine to the phenylalanine. Only the CDR3 DNA stays, 42 bases, in frame from base 1. The germline V gene encodes CDR1 LNHNV and CDR2 YYDKDF (reference sequence). The chain is made from TRBV15 and TRBJ1-2; no D segment can be confidently identified. The TCR was taken from a human donor in a cohort sampled during active COVID-19. The sample taken for sequencing was peripheral blood. The CDR3 region reads CATSRDLANYGYTF. The DNA reads TGTGCCACCAGCAGAGATCTAGCTAACTATGGCTACACCTTC.